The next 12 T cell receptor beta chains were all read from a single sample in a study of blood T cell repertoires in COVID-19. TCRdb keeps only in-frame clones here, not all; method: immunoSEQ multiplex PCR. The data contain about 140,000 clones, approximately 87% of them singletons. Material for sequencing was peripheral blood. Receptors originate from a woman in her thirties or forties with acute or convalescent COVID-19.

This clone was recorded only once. The CDR3 loop reads CASRPDRGTEAFF. CDR3 sequence (DNA): TGTGCCAGCAGACCCGACAGGGGGACTGAAGCTTTCTTT. The rearrangement joins TRBV9 to TRBJ1-1; 9 bases map to TRBD1. The CDR3 is 13 residues long. V was clipped by 5 bases and J by 5 bases; unmatched bases: 4. Germline lookup yields CDR1 SGDLS and CDR2 YYNGEE. Full variable domain (rest looked up from reference TRBV9 and TRBJ1-1): DSGVTQTPKHLITATGQRVTLRCSPRSGDLSVYWYQQSLDQGLQFLIQYYNGEERAKGNILERFSAQQFPDLHSELNLSSLELGDSALYFCASRPDRGTEAFFGQGTRLTVV.

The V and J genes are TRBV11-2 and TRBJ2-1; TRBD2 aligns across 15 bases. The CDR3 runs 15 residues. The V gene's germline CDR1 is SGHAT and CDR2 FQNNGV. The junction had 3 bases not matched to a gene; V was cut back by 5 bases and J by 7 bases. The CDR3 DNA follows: TGTGCCAGCAGCCCCGGGACTAGCGGGAGGAATGAGCAGTTCTTC. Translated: CASSPGTSGRNEQFF.

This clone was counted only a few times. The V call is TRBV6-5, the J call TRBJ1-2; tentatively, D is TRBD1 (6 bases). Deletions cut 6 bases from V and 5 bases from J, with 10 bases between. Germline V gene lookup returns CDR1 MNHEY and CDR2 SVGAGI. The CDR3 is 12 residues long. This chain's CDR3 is CASSEGQYGYTF. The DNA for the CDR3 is TGTGCCAGCAGCGAGGGACAATATGGCTACACCTTC.

The CDR3 coding sequence is TGTGCCAGCAGTGAAGTTAGTTCAATAAGGAGCGGGAGTGTTATCTACGAGCAGTACTTC. As protein: CASSEVSSIRSGSVIYEQYF. This rearrangement joins TRBV6-1 to TRBJ2-7; TRBD2 aligns across 8 bases. J was trimmed by 3 bases and V by 1 base; bases with no gene match: 20. This CDR3 comprises 20 residues. Germline V lookup: CDR1 MNHNS, CDR2 SASEGT.

CDR3 in DNA: TGCAGTGCTAGTAATAGCCAGGGAGGGAGTACTGAAGCTTTCTTT. It translates to CSASNSQGGSTEAFF. The chain is built from TRBV20-1 and TRBJ1-1; tentatively, D is TRBD1 (5 bases). V lost 3 bases, J lost 5 bases, and 19 bases lay in between. CDR1 is DFQATT, CDR2 SNEGSKA, per germline (reference sequence). This CDR3 is 15 amino acids long.

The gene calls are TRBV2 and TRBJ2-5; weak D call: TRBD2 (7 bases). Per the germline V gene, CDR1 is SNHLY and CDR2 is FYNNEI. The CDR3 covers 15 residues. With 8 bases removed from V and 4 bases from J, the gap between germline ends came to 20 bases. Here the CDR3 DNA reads TGTGCCAGCGTCGCGGGGGCGGCCCAAAGAGAGACCCAGTACTTC. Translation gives CASVAGAAQRETQYF.

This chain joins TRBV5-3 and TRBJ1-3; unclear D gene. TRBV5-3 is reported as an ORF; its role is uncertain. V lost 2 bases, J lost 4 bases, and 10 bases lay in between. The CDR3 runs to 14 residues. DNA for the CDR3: TGTGCCAGAAGCTTCAAGGGAGGGGGAAACACCATATATTTT. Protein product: CARSFKGGGNTIYF.

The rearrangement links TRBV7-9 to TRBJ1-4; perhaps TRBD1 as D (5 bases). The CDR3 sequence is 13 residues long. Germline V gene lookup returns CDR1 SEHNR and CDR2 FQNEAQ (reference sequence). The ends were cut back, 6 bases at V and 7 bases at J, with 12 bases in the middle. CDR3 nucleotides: TGTGCCAGCAGACTCCAGGGAGGTGAAAAACTGTTTTTT. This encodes CASRLQGGEKLFF.

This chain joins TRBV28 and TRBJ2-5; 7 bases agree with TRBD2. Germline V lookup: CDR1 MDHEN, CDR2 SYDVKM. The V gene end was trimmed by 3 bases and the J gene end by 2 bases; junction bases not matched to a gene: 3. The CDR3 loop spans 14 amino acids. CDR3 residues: CASSFPAGQETQYF. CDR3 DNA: TGTGCCAGCAGTTTCCCAGCGGGACAAGAGACCCAGTACTTC.

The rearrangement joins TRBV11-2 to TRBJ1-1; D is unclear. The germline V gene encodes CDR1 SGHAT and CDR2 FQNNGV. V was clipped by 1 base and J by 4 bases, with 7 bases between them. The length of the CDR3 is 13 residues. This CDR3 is CASSLGEATEAFF. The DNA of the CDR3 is TGTGCCAGCAGCTTAGGGGAGGCCACTGAAGCTTTCTTT.

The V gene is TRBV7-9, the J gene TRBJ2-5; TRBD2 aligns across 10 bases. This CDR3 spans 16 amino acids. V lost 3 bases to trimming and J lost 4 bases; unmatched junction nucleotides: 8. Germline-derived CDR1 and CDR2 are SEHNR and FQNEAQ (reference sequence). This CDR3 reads CASSLVASGSLETQYF. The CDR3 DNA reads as TGTGCCAGCAGCTTGGTGGCTAGCGGGAGTTTAGAGACCCAGTACTTC.

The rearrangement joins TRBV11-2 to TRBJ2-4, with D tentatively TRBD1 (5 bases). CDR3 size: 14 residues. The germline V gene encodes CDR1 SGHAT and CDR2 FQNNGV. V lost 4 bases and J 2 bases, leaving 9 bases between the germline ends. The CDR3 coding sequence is TGTGCCAGCAGCTCTCAGGGTTCCAAAAACATTCAGTACTTC. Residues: CASSSQGSKNIQYF.